This T cell receptor beta chain came from a study of T cell changes during pregnancy in multiple sclerosis. Method: immunoSEQ multiplex PCR; TCRdb's copy keeps in-frame clones and lacks some. The sample shows about 130,000 clones, roughly 95% of them seen only once. The sequence came from a female donor with multiple sclerosis, enrolled in a pregnancy study. This material consisted of peripheral blood, taken after pregnancy.

The CDR3: CASRGDRQSYNEQFF. For the CDR3, the DNA is TGTGCCAGCAGGGGGGACAGGCAATCCTACAATGAGCAGTTCTTC. This chain joins TRBV2 and TRBJ2-1, with 8 bases identical to TRBD1. Germline assignment: CDR1 SNHLY and CDR2 FYNNEI. The J segment lost 1 base and the V segment lost 6 bases, leaving 5 bases of the junction unmatched. The CDR3 is 15 residues long.